The 10 T cell receptor beta chains in this list originate from one sample, sequenced in a study of Ad26.COV2.S vaccination and SARS-CoV-2 variants. The sample's treatment: some 20 received Ad26.COV2.S at low or high dose, single or two shots; several received placebo; per-sample allocation not given. Day 63 following the first vaccine or placebo injection was when the samples were taken. Repertoires were generated with immunoSEQ multiplex PCR, while TCRdb's copy carries only in-frame clones and drops some. The sample includes more than 300,000 clones, roughly 80% of them seen just once. The specimen was peripheral blood, collected in a trial of Ad26.COV2.S vaccine versus placebo. These receptors were obtained from a person between 18 and 60 years old who received the Ad26.COV2.S COVID-19 vaccine or a placebo.

The gene calls are TRBV6-4 and TRBJ2-7; D may be TRBD2 (5 bases). V lost 0 bases and J lost 5, with 26 bases in between. Germline V gives CDR1 MRHNA, CDR2 SNTAGT. This CDR3 spans 19 amino acids. CDR3 DNA: TGTGCCAGCAGTGACTCGACGACTGAGCGGTTTTGTAGGATGGACGAGCAGTACTTC. It translates to CASSDSTTERFCRMDEQYF.

This clone was observed a few times. The rearrangement links TRBV7-8 to TRBJ2-7; D perhaps matches TRBD2 (6 bases). V lost 3 bases, J lost 2 bases, and 23 bases lay in between. The germline V gene has CDR1 SGHVS and CDR2 FQNEAQ. The CDR3 spans 18 residues. CDR3 nucleotide sequence: TGTGCCAGCAGCTTGCCCCTTGCGGGGAGGAAATCCGCCTACGAGCAGTACTTC. Amino acids: CASSLPLAGRKSAYEQYF.

This clone was seen a few times. V and J are TRBV5-1 and TRBJ2-2, with 8 positions matching TRBD2. The CDR3 runs 20 residues. CDR1 and CDR2 from the germline V gene are SGHRS and YFSETQ. With V trimmed by 0 bases and J by 1 base, 14 bases remained unmatched. CDR3 coding DNA: TGCGCCAGCAGCTTGGCCCACCGAGCGGGGGTTGGCCTGAACACCGGGGAGCTGTTTTTT. Translating it yields CASSLAHRAGVGLNTGELFF.

The J gene is TRBJ2-7, the V gene TRBV9; D ambiguous. The CDR3 is 14 amino acids. Germline V lookup: CDR1 SGDLS, CDR2 YYNGEE. V lost 4 bases to trimming and J lost 7 bases, with 18 bases between them. CDR3 residues: CASSPPAAGREQYF. The CDR3 DNA sequence: TGTGCCAGCAGCCCTCCCGCGGCCGGTAGGGAGCAGTACTTC. Looking up the rest from reference TRBV9 and TRBJ2-7 gives the full variable domain: DSGVTQTPKHLITATGQRVTLRCSPRSGDLSVYWYQQSLDQGLQFLIQYYNGEERAKGNILERFSAQQFPDLHSELNLSSLELGDSALYFCASSPPAAGREQYFGPGTRLTVT.

The chain carries TRBV5-1 and TRBJ2-3, with no clear D. From germline, CDR1 is SGHRS and CDR2 YFSETQ. The CDR3 runs to 15 residues. Trimming removed 7 bases from V and 1 base from J, with 16 bases in between. As DNA, the CDR3 is TGCGCCAGCTGCCTCCAAGGTCCGGGCACAGATACGCAGTATTTT. This sequence encodes CASCLQGPGTDTQYF. Variable domain in full (rest from reference TRBV5-1 and TRBJ2-3): KAGVTQTPRYLIKTRGQQVTLSCSPISGHRSVSWYQQTPGQGLQFLFEYFSETQRNKGNFPGRFSGRQFSNSRSEMNVSTLELGDSALYLCASCLQGPGTDTQYFGPGTRLTVL.

The chain combines TRBV2 with TRBJ2-6; D unresolved. The germline gives CDR1 SNHLY, CDR2 FYNNEI. V dropped 5 bases and J dropped 3 bases, with 11 bases sitting between them. The CDR3 runs to 15 residues. The CDR3 DNA sequence: TGTGCCAGCAGTCTGTCAGGATATGGGGCCAACGTCCTGACTTTC. It specifies CASSLSGYGANVLTF.

This clone showed up just a few times. V is TRBV6-5 and J is TRBJ1-2; TRBD1 matches 8 bases. The CDR3 length is 15 residues. The J segment lost 8 bases and the V segment lost 3 bases, leaving 11 bases of the junction unmatched. Germline assignment: CDR1 MNHEY and CDR2 SVGAGI. Here the CDR3 DNA reads TGTGCCAGCAGTTATCTTCGCGGACAGGGAAAAGGCTACACCTTC. This codes for CASSYLRGQGKGYTF.

The gene calls are TRBV28 and TRBJ1-3; D is unclear. Germline V CDR1 and CDR2: MDHEN, SYDVKM. CDR3 length equals 13 residues. V lost 2 bases to trimming and J lost 0 bases, with 2 bases between them. CDR3 residues: CASSLPSGNTIYF. In nucleotides, the CDR3 is TGTGCCAGCAGTTTACCCTCTGGAAACACCATATATTTT.

This rearrangement joins TRBV5-1 to TRBJ2-5; D not resolved. CDR3 length: 14 residues. V was pared by 4 bases and J by 4 bases, with 14 bases between. Germline V gives CDR1 SGHRS, CDR2 YFSETQ. The CDR3 is CASSDTRPVETQYF. The CDR3 bases are TGCGCCAGCAGCGACACTCGCCCCGTAGAGACCCAGTACTTC.

This chain joins TRBV5-4 and TRBJ1-2; D is possibly TRBD1 (6 bases). The CDR3 length is 13 residues. Trimming stripped 6 bases from V and 1 base from J, with 10 bases between. Germline CDR1 SGHNT, CDR2 YYREEE (reference sequence). The CDR3 sequence: CASTRDNNYGYTF. The CDR3 DNA reads as TGTGCCAGCACCCGGGACAATAACTATGGCTACACCTTC.